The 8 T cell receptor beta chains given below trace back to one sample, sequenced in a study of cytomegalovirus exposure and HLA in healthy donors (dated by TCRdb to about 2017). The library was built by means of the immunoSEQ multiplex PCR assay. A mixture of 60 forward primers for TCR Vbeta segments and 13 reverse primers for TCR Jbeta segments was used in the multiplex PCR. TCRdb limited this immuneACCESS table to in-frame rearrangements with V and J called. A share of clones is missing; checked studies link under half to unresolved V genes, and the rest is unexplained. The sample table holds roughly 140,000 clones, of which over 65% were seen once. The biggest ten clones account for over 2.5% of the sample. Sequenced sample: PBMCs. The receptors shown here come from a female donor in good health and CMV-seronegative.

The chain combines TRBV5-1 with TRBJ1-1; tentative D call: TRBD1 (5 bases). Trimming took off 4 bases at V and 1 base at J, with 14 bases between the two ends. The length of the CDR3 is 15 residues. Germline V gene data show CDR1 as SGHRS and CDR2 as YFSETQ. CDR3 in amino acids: CASSPAGWGNTEAFF. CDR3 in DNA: TGCGCCAGCAGCCCGGCAGGGTGGGGGAACACTGAAGCTTTCTTT.

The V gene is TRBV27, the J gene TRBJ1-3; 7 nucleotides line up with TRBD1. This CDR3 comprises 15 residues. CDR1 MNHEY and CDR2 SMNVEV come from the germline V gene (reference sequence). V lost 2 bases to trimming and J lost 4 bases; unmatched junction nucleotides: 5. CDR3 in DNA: TGTGCCAGCAGTTTAAACCTGGACAGGGGAAACACCATATATTTT. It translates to CASSLNLDRGNTIYF.

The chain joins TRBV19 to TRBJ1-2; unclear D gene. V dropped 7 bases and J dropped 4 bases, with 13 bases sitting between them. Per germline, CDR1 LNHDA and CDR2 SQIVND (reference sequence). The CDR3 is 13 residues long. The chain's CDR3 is CASTRGFVYGYTF. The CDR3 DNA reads TGTGCCAGTACAAGAGGGTTTGTCTATGGCTACACCTTC.

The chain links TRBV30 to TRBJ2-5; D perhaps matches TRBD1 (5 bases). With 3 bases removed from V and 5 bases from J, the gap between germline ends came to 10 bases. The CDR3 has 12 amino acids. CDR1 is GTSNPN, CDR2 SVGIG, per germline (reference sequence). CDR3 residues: CAWSVKGETQYF. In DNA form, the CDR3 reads TGTGCCTGGAGCGTAAAGGGGGAGACCCAGTACTTC.

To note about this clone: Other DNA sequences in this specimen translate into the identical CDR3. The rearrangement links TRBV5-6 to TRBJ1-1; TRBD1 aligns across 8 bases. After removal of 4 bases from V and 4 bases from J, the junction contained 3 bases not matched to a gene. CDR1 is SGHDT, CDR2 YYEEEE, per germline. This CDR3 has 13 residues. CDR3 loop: CASSRDRGTEAFF. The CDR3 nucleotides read TGTGCCAGCAGCCGTGACAGGGGCACTGAAGCTTTCTTT.

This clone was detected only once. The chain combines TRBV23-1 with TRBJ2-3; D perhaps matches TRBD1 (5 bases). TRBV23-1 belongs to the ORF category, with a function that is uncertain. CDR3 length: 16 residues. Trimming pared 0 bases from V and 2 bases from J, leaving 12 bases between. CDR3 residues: CASSQSSGAYTDTQYF. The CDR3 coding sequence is TGCGCCAGCAGTCAATCGTCTGGGGCCTACACAGATACGCAGTATTTT.

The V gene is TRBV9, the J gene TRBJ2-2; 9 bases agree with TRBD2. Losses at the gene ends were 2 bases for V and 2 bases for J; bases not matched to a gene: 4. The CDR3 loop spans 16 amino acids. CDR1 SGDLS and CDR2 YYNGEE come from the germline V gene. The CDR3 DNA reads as TGTGCCAGCAGCGTTAGCGGGAGAAGTAACACCGGGGAGCTGTTTTTT. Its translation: CASSVSGRSNTGELFF.

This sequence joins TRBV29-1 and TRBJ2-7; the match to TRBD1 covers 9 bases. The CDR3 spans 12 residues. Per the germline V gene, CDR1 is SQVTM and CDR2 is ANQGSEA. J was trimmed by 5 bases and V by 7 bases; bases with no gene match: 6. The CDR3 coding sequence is TGCAGCGGCCGGACAGGGGTCCACGAGCAGTACTTC. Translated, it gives CSGRTGVHEQYF.